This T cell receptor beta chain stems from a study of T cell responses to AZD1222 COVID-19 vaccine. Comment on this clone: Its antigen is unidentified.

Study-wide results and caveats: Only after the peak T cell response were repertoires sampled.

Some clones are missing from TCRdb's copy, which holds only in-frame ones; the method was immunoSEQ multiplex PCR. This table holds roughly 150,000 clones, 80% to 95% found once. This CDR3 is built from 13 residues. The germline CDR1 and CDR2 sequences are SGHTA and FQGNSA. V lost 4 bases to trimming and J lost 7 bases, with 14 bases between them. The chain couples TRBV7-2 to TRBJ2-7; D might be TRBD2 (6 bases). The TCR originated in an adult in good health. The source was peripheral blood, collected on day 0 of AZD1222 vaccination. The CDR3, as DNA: TGTGCCAGCAGCTCAGCGGGCCTGAGGGAGCAGTACTTC. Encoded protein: CASSSAGLREQYF.